These 29 T cell receptor beta chains were sequenced from one sample in a study of T cells in Graves' hyperthyroidism and ophthalmopathy. The investigators amplified TCR beta CDR3 regions from RNA transcripts. Using the HTBI primer set, a first-round RT-PCR was run on the TCR CDR3. TCRdb re-derived calls from the multiplex PCR reads in MiXCR, one entry per CDR3 protein. The table lists about 300,000 distinct CDR3 sequences, over 15% of them singletons. The sample taken for sequencing was blood. The receptor source for this set is a young man with Graves' hyperthyroidism.

This clonotype was recorded only once. V is TRBV5-4 and J is TRBJ2-1; D possibly matches TRBD1 or TRBD2 (6 bases each). The V gene's germline CDR1 is SGHNT and CDR2 YYREEE (reference sequence). V gave up 0 bases and J gave up 8 bases, with 15 bases separating them. The CDR3 totals 15 residues. The CDR3 sequence is CASSLAGAGKYEQFF. The CDR3 DNA is TGTGCCAGCAGCTTGGCGGGGGCAGGGAAGTATGAGCAGTTCTTC.

This clonotype showed up many times. This chain joins TRBV28 and TRBJ1-2, with a possible D match to TRBD1 (6 bases). CDR3 size: 10 residues. V dropped 8 bases and J dropped 8 bases, with 9 bases sitting between them. CDR1 and CDR2 from the germline V gene are MDHEN and SYDVKM. This chain's CDR3 is CASHREGYTF. DNA for the CDR3: TGTGCCAGCCACAGGGAAGGCTACACCTTC.

This clonotype was counted a few times. The rearrangement uses TRBV20-1 and TRBJ2-3, with D maybe TRBD2 (5 bases). Trimming removed 0 bases from V and 2 bases from J, with 12 bases in between. In germline, CDR1 is DFQATT, CDR2 SNEGSKA (reference sequence). CDR3 length: 15 residues. The CDR3 here is CSARDRGKYTDTQYF. In nucleotides, the CDR3 is TGCAGTGCTAGAGATCGGGGAAAATACACAGATACGCAGTATTTT.

The V call is TRBV9, the J call TRBJ2-3; D is perhaps TRBD2 (6 bases). The CDR3 totals 16 residues. The V gene lost 4 bases and the J gene lost 1 base, with 16 bases spanning the gap. Germline loops: CDR1 SGDLS, CDR2 YYNGEE. Written as DNA, the CDR3 is TGTGCCAGCAGCTCTCAAGCGGGCGGAGGCACAGATACGCAGTATTTT. Translating it yields CASSSQAGGGTDTQYF.

This clonotype occurred a few times. The rearrangement uses TRBV7-9 and TRBJ2-7, with unresolved D. The CDR3 has 13 amino acids. CDR1 and CDR2 from the germline V gene are SEHNR and FQNEAQ (reference sequence). The V gene lost 5 bases and the J gene lost 7 bases, with 15 bases spanning the gap. The CDR3 DNA is TGTGCCAGCAGCCCGGACGCCTTATGGGAGCAGTACTTC. Protein: CASSPDALWEQYF.

This clonotype was seen a few times. The chain carries TRBV6-1 and TRBJ1-1, with D maybe TRBD1 (5 bases). Germline CDR1 is MNHNS and CDR2 is SASEGT. V lost 4 bases to trimming and J lost 1 base, with 16 bases between them. The CDR3 has 16 residues. CDR3 sequence reads: CASSGGLYEGNTEAFF. CDR3 DNA sequence: TGTGCCAGCAGTGGGGGACTGTACGAAGGGAACACTGAAGCTTTCTTT.

This clonotype was seen repeatedly, ten times or more. The chain couples TRBV28 to TRBJ2-3; no reliable D call. The germline V and J ends were trimmed by 2 bases and 6 bases, with 6 bases remaining between them. The CDR3 spans 12 residues. Germline V lookup: CDR1 MDHEN, CDR2 SYDVKM. The CDR3: CASSLVRDTQYF. CDR3 nucleotide sequence: TGTGCCAGCAGTTTAGTACGGGATACGCAGTATTTT. The full variable domain, in which reference TRBV28 and TRBJ2-3 provide the parts outside the CDR3, is DVKVTQSSRYLVKRTGEKVFLECVQDMDHENMFWYRQDPGLGLRLIYFSYDVKMKEKGDIPEGYSVSREKKERFSLILESASTNQTSMYLCASSLVRDTQYFGPGTRLTVL.

In its sample, this clonotype was seen many times. CDR3 region: CASSRGGAVADTQYF. The CDR3, as DNA: TGTGCCAGCAGTCGAGGGGGCGCGGTAGCAGATACGCAGTATTTT. The V gene is TRBV28, the J gene TRBJ2-3; 7 bases agree with TRBD1. CDR1 is MDHEN and CDR2 is SYDVKM in the germline V gene. The CDR3 has 15 amino acids. V dropped 5 bases and J dropped 4; count of bases not matched to a gene: 9.

The sample holds many counts of this clonotype. The CDR3 sequence: CASSYSRGTSREAFF. The CDR3 DNA sequence: TGTGCCAGCAGTTACTCGAGGGGCACCTCGCGGGAAGCTTTCTTT. The V gene is TRBV6-5, the J gene TRBJ1-1; TRBD1 might be the D (5 bases). Germline loops: CDR1 MNHEY, CDR2 SVGAGI. The CDR3 has 15 residues. With 0 bases removed from V and 8 bases from J, the gap between germline ends came to 16 bases.

There are many counts of this clonotype. This chain connects TRBV2 to TRBJ2-3; 7 nucleotides match TRBD1. CDR1 and CDR2 from the germline V gene are SNHLY and FYNNEI. CDR3 length equals 12 residues. J gave up 4 bases and V 6 bases, and 1 base lay outside the gene matches. The CDR3 DNA sequence: TGTGCCAGCAGGCAGGGGGCAGATACGCAGTATTTT. It specifies CASRQGADTQYF.

This clonotype showed up just a few times. A much larger clone differs from this one at a single base, so this may be a read error. The chain has TRBV11-3 and TRBJ2-1, with TRBD1 as a possible D gene (6 bases). This CDR3 region has 13 residues. Germline V gene lookup returns CDR1 SGHNT and CDR2 YENEEA. CDR3 bases: TGTGCCAGCAGCTTGTCAGGGGCCAATGAGCAGCTCTTC. It translates to CASSLSGANEQLF.

This clonotype was picked up many times. The chain links TRBV6-1 to TRBJ2-2, with TRBD2 matching 12 bases. The CDR3 runs to 15 residues. Trimming cost V 6 bases and J 4 bases; bases outside gene matches: 3. Per germline, CDR1 MNHNS and CDR2 SASEGT. CDR3 in amino acids: CASRGTSGSTGELFF. The DNA of the CDR3 is TGTGCCAGCAGAGGGACTAGCGGGTCCACCGGGGAGCTGTTTTTT.

The chain uses TRBV7-9 and TRBJ2-7; tentatively, D is TRBD2 (5 bases). The CDR3 is 14 amino acids. Looked up from germline, CDR1 is SEHNR and CDR2 is FQNEAQ (reference sequence). The V gene lost 5 bases and the J gene lost 5 bases, with 16 bases spanning the gap. The CDR3 nucleotides are TGTGCCAGCAGCCTGCTAGCAACCTCTAACGAGCAGTACTTC. Its protein is CASSLLATSNEQYF. Full variable domain (missing parts from reference TRBV7-9 and TRBJ2-7): DTGVSQNPRHKITKRGQNVTFRCDPISEHNRLYWYRQTLGQGPEFLTYFQNEAQLEKSRLLSDRFSAERPKGSFSTLEIQRTEQGDSAMYLCASSLLATSNEQYFGPGTRLTVT.

In nucleotides, the CDR3 is TGTGCCAGCAGCCAAGGGGGGGACAATCAGCCCCAGCATTTT. Translating it yields CASSQGGDNQPQHF. This rearrangement joins TRBV3-1 to TRBJ1-5; D possibly corresponds to TRBD1 (5 bases). Germline values: CDR1 LGHDT, CDR2 YNNKEL (reference sequence). This CDR3 has 14 amino acids. V lost 1 base and J 3 bases, leaving 7 bases between the germline ends.

This clonotype was seen at least ten times. The chain links TRBV28 to TRBJ1-5; no definite D call. Per germline, CDR1 MDHEN and CDR2 SYDVKM. Trimming left V 7 bases short and J 2 bases short, with 15 bases between. The CDR3 spans 15 residues. In nucleotides, the CDR3 is TGTGCCAGCATCGCTGGGGAACGTGGCAATCAGCCCCAGCATTTT. This encodes CASIAGERGNQPQHF. The variable domain in full, completed from reference TRBV28 and TRBJ1-5, reads DVKVTQSSRYLVKRTGEKVFLECVQDMDHENMFWYRQDPGLGLRLIYFSYDVKMKEKGDIPEGYSVSREKKERFSLILESASTNQTSMYLCASIAGERGNQPQHFGDGTRLSIL.

This clonotype was seen at least ten times. The V and J genes are TRBV6-1 and TRBJ2-2; 7 bases align to TRBD2. The CDR3 runs to 16 residues. With 5 bases clipped from V and 1 base from J, the junction kept 7 bases outside the gene matches. Germline V lookup: CDR1 MNHNS, CDR2 SASEGT. The CDR3 here is CASSPSGGWNTGELFF. The CDR3 DNA is TGTGCCAGCAGTCCCTCGGGGGGATGGAACACCGGGGAGCTGTTTTTT.

Many counts were recorded for this clonotype. The chain has TRBV5-1 and TRBJ2-7, with 10 bases fitting TRBD1. The V and J ends lost 1 base and 4 bases, in that order; junction bases with no gene match: 5. The CDR3 extends over 15 amino acids. Looked up from germline, CDR1 is SGHRS and CDR2 is YFSETQ. CDR3 loop: CASSLHGTGEYEQYF. The CDR3 DNA reads as TGCGCCAGCAGCTTGCATGGGACAGGGGAATACGAGCAGTACTTC.

The chain joins TRBV13 to TRBJ2-1, with 11 bases fitting TRBD2. The V gene's germline CDR1 is PRHDT and CDR2 FYEKMQ (reference sequence). V shed 4 bases, J shed 6 bases, and the junction held 8 bases outside the gene matches. CDR3 length: 16 amino acids. The CDR3 nucleotides read TGTGCCAGCAGCTCTAAGGAGGGACTAGCGGCCAATGAGCAGTTCTTC. As protein: CASSSKEGLAANEQFF.

The sample holds many counts of this clonotype. The chain is built from TRBV28 and TRBJ1-5; D unclear. Germline CDR1 is MDHEN and CDR2 is SYDVKM. V lost 5 bases to trimming and J lost 6 bases, with 14 bases between them. The CDR3 runs 14 residues. The CDR3 loop reads CASSAMTWSQPQHF. The CDR3 nucleotides are TGTGCCAGCAGTGCCATGACCTGGAGTCAGCCCCAGCATTTT.

V gene TRBV19 combines with J gene TRBJ1-1; D is unresolved. This CDR3 spans 15 amino acids. Trimming removed 1 base from V and 3 bases from J, with 12 bases in between. Germline V lookup: CDR1 LNHDA, CDR2 SQIVND (reference sequence). CDR3 nucleotide sequence: TGTGCCAGTAGTATAGGTATAGGGAGATACACTGAAGCTTTCTTT. Protein: CASSIGIGRYTEAFF. Based on the CDR3 plus reference TRBV19 and TRBJ1-1, the full variable domain is DGGITQSPKYLFRKEGQNVTLSCEQNLNHDAMYWYRQDPGQGLRLIYYSQIVNDFQKGDIAEGYSVSREKKESFPLTVTSAQKNPTAFYLCASSIGIGRYTEAFFGQGTRLTVV.

With regard to this clonotype: The missing conserved phenylalanine or tryptophan at the end of this CDR3 makes a read error likely. V is TRBV6-2 or TRBV6-3 and J is TRBJ2-1, with 9 bases identical to TRBD2. Germline V gene data show CDR1 as MNHEY and CDR2 as SVGEGT. CDR3 size: 16 residues. V was clipped by 7 bases and J by 8 bases; unmatched bases: 15. The chain's CDR3 is CASTQRRTSAGHEQFL. CDR3 in DNA: TGTGCCAGCACCCAAAGACGGACTAGCGCGGGCCATGAGCAGTTCCTC.

This clonotype was seen ten or more times. The CDR3 spells CASSRGEREKLFF. CDR3 coding DNA: TGTGCCAGCAGCCGGGGGGAAAGGGAAAAACTGTTTTTT. The rearrangement joins TRBV3-1 to TRBJ1-4; the D gene is possibly TRBD1 (5 bases). CDR1 and CDR2 (germline): LGHDT, YNNKEL (reference sequence). CDR3 length: 13 residues. Deletions cut 4 bases from V and 8 bases from J, with 11 bases between.

This sequence joins TRBV28 and TRBJ2-7; 13 nucleotides agree with TRBD2. The germline gives CDR1 MDHEN, CDR2 SYDVKM. This CDR3 spans 18 amino acids. Losses at the gene ends were 6 bases for V and 4 bases for J; bases not matched to a gene: 15. CDR3 amino acids: CASSHYGLAGVGRYEQYF. The CDR3 coding sequence is TGTGCCAGCAGCCACTACGGACTAGCGGGAGTTGGTAGGTACGAGCAGTACTTC.

This clonotype was detected many times. CDR3 region: CASSSTSKSHNEQFF. The CDR3 coding sequence is TGTGCCAGCAGTTCTACCTCGAAGTCCCACAATGAGCAGTTCTTC. The J gene is TRBJ2-1, the V gene TRBV27; D call uncertain. CDR3 length: 15 residues. Per the germline V gene, CDR1 is MNHEY and CDR2 is SMNVEV (reference sequence). Trimming took off 4 bases at V and 5 bases at J, with 15 bases between the two ends.

This clonotype was seen only a few times. CDR3 sequence (DNA): TGCAGTGCTAGAGGCTGGACGTCTCCACAAGAGACCCAGTACTTC. It codes for CSARGWTSPQETQYF. V and J are TRBV20-1 and TRBJ2-5; D is undetermined. Germline V gene sequence: CDR1 DFQATT, CDR2 SNEGSKA (reference sequence). Deletions cut 1 base from V and 2 bases from J, with 14 bases between. This CDR3 contains 15 residues.

The chain is built from TRBV19 and TRBJ2-2; 7 bases map to TRBD2. Germline CDR1 reads LNHDA; CDR2 reads SQIVND (reference sequence). Trimming at V came to 3 bases and at J to 7 bases, leaving 5 bases not matched to a gene. CDR3 length equals 14 residues. The CDR3 DNA is TGTGCCAGTAGTATGCGGGGGAGGGGCGGGGAGCTGTTTTTT. It yields the protein CASSMRGRGGELFF.

This clonotype was picked up many times. This sequence joins TRBV5-1 and TRBJ2-1; 8 bases line up with TRBD2. From germline, CDR1 is SGHRS and CDR2 YFSETQ. This CDR3 region has 12 residues. The junction had 0 bases not matched to a gene; V was cut back by 5 bases and J by 5 bases. The CDR3 DNA reads as TGCGCCAGCAGACTAGCGGACAATGAGCAGTTCTTC. Amino acid sequence: CASRLADNEQFF.

Details on this clonotype: The junction departs from germline at one end; a sequencing error may be responsible. The chain has TRBV25-1 and TRBJ2-3; the D gene is possibly TRBD2 (6 bases). CDR3 length: 13 residues. Germline assignment: CDR1 MGHDK and CDR2 SYGVNS. This chain's CDR3 is CASSEFGGDTLYF. CDR3 nucleotides: TGTGCCAGCAGTGAATTCGGAGGGGATACGCTGTATTTT.

The rearrangement uses TRBV24-1 and TRBJ2-1; TRBD1 or TRBD2 may be the D gene (6 bases each). CDR3 size: 14 residues. Per germline, CDR1 KGHDR and CDR2 SFDVKD. Deletions cut 1 base from V and 7 bases from J, with 10 bases between. CDR3 in amino acids: CATSDLGGSNEQFF. The CDR3, as DNA: TGTGCCACCAGTGATTTAGGGGGGAGTAATGAGCAGTTCTTC.